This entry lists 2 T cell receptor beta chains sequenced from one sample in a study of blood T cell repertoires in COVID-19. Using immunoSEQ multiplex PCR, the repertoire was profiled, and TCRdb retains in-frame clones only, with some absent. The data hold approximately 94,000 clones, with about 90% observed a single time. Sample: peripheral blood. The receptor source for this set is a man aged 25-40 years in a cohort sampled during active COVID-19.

The CDR3 sequence is CAWSQTRGHFF. The DNA of the CDR3 is TGTGCCTGGAGTCAGACTAGAGGTCACTTCTTC. The chain carries TRBV30 and TRBJ2-1; TRBD2 might be the D (6 bases). Looked up from germline, CDR1 is GTSNPN and CDR2 is SVGIG (reference sequence). The germline V and J ends were trimmed by 2 bases and 16 bases, with 15 bases remaining between them. The CDR3 totals 11 residues.

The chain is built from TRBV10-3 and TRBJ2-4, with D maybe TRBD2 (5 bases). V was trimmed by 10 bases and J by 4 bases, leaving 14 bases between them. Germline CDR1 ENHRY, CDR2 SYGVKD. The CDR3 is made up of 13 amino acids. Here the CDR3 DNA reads TGTGCCACCTCTTGGGGAGAGAAAAACATTCAGTACTTC. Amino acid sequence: CATSWGEKNIQYF.